The 28 T cell receptor beta chains listed next were all sequenced from one sample in a study of cytomegalovirus exposure and HLA in healthy donors. A multiplex PCR was run with 60 Vbeta primers and 13 Jbeta primers. The table came from immunoSEQ multiplex PCR; TCRdb's copy has only in-frame clones and leaves some out. The sample includes approximately 200,000 clones, 70% to 85% of them seen just once. Sequenced input: PBMCs. The receptors stem from a girl between 2 and 10 years old in good health and CMV-seronegative.

This chain uses TRBV19 with TRBJ1-1; D remains ambiguous. This CDR3 contains 15 residues. Germline CDR1 LNHDA, CDR2 SQIVND (reference sequence). The V gene lost 3 bases and the J gene lost 1 base, with 12 bases spanning the gap. CDR3 in DNA: TGTGCCAGTAGTATCCTAATGACTGCGAACACTGAAGCTTTCTTT. This gives the protein CASSILMTANTEAFF.

The chain is built from TRBV5-1 and TRBJ2-7, with 7 bases identical to TRBD2. Germline trimming cut 0 bases from V and 4 bases from J; bases unmatched to any gene: 7. This CDR3 is built from 15 residues. In germline, CDR1 is SGHRS, CDR2 YFSETQ. The CDR3 loop is CASSLGSGGGYEQYF. CDR3 nucleotides: TGCGCCAGCAGCTTGGGGTCGGGAGGAGGGTACGAGCAGTACTTC.

The chain recombines TRBV7-9 with TRBJ1-1; D is perhaps TRBD1 (6 bases). V dropped 6 bases and J dropped 2 bases, with 13 bases sitting between them. The CDR3 length is 14 residues. Germline V gene lookup returns CDR1 SEHNR and CDR2 FQNEAQ (reference sequence). For the CDR3, the DNA is TGTGCCAGCAGACCGGGACACTTAAACACTGAAGCTTTCTTT. Amino acids: CASRPGHLNTEAFF.

This rearrangement joins TRBV18 to TRBJ1-1; 8 bases are shared with TRBD1. This CDR3 has 14 amino acids. Losses at the gene ends were 6 bases for V and 5 bases for J; bases not matched to a gene: 8. CDR1 is KGHSH, CDR2 LQKENI, per germline. This chain's CDR3 is CASSPKQGETEAFF. The CDR3 coding sequence is TGTGCCAGCTCCCCTAAACAGGGGGAAACTGAAGCTTTCTTT. The whole variable domain, remainder taken from reference TRBV18 and TRBJ1-1, is NAGVMQNPRHLVRRRGQEARLRCSPMKGHSHVYWYRQLPEEGLKFMVYLQKENIIDESGMPKERFSAEFPKEGPSILRIQQVVRGDSAAYFCASSPKQGETEAFFGQGTRLTVV.

The V call is TRBV30, the J call TRBJ2-1, with 9 bases aligning to TRBD2. The CDR3 has 17 residues. Trimming removed 0 bases from V and 2 bases from J; junction bases left unmatched: 8. Germline CDR1 reads GTSNPN; CDR2 reads SVGIG (reference sequence). The CDR3 sequence is CAWSVLTLAGPYNEQFF. DNA of the CDR3: TGTGCCTGGAGTGTACTGACCCTAGCGGGACCCTACAATGAGCAGTTCTTC.

The chain uses TRBV19 and TRBJ1-4; no reliable D call. This CDR3 has 14 amino acids. The germline CDR1 and CDR2 sequences are LNHDA and SQIVND (reference sequence). V was clipped by 5 bases and J by 5 bases, with 12 bases between them. The CDR3 nucleotides are TGTGCCAGTAGTGGCCGGGTGTGGAATGAAAAACTGTTTTTT. It is translated as CASSGRVWNEKLFF.

The chain recombines TRBV7-9 with TRBJ1-3; D not resolved. The germline V gene encodes CDR1 SEHNR and CDR2 FQNEAQ (reference sequence). This CDR3 is 13 amino acids long. V was trimmed by 6 bases and J by 4 bases, leaving 10 bases between them. The CDR3 bases are TGTGCCAGCAGATCACCCCAGGGAAACACCATATATTTT. Amino acids: CASRSPQGNTIYF. The entire variable domain, with the rest obtained from reference TRBV7-9 and TRBJ1-3, is as follows: DTGVSQNPRHKITKRGQNVTFRCDPISEHNRLYWYRQTLGQGPEFLTYFQNEAQLEKSRLLSDRFSAERPKGSFSTLEIQRTEQGDSAMYLCASRSPQGNTIYFGEGSWLTVV.

The rearrangement joins TRBV19 to TRBJ2-7; 12 bases are shared with TRBD1. This CDR3 is 16 amino acids long. Per germline, CDR1 LNHDA and CDR2 SQIVND (reference sequence). V was pared by 5 bases and J by 4 bases, with 9 bases of the junction left unmatched. For the CDR3, the DNA is TGTGCCAGTAGTGATCCCGGGACAGGGGGCTTATACGAGCAGTACTTC. It is translated as CASSDPGTGGLYEQYF.

The chain has TRBV6-5 and TRBJ2-5; 8 bases line up with TRBD2. This CDR3 has 14 residues. V gave up 6 bases and J gave up 3 bases; unmatched junction bases: 6. Germline CDR1 reads MNHEY; CDR2 reads SVGAGI. CDR3 amino acids: CASRDPGLEETQYF. As DNA, the CDR3 is TGTGCCAGCAGAGACCCGGGACTAGAAGAGACCCAGTACTTC.

The chain joins TRBV6-5 to TRBJ2-3, with a tentative D call TRBD1 (5 bases). The V end was cut by 6 bases, the J end by 1 base, with 11 bases between. Germline V gene sequence: CDR1 MNHEY, CDR2 SVGAGI. This CDR3 contains 14 residues. This chain's CDR3 is CASRPVRGTDTQYF. The CDR3 DNA sequence: TGTGCCAGCAGGCCGGTCAGGGGCACAGATACGCAGTATTTT.

The chain is built from TRBV6-5 and TRBJ1-1; D remains ambiguous. CDR1 and CDR2 (germline): MNHEY, SVGAGI. The CDR3 consists of 12 residues. The V end was cut by 6 bases, the J end by 7 bases, with 12 bases between. The chain's CDR3 is CASSSVAYEAFF. CDR3 DNA sequence: TGTGCCAGCAGCTCCGTCGCGTATGAAGCTTTCTTT.

In DNA, the CDR3 is TGTGCCAGCAGCGCGAGACAGGGTCCGTTTATATTCGACGAGCAGTACTTC. Residues: CASSARQGPFIFDEQYF. This rearrangement joins TRBV7-9 to TRBJ2-7; 7 bases line up with TRBD1. The V gene's germline CDR1 is SEHNR and CDR2 FQNEAQ (reference sequence). The J segment lost 5 bases and the V segment lost 5 bases, leaving 18 bases of the junction unmatched. The CDR3 has 17 residues.

The CDR3 loop is CASRAGAGTDTQYF. The DNA for the CDR3 is TGTGCCAGCAGAGCGGGAGCGGGCACAGATACGCAGTATTTT. The chain links TRBV6-1 to TRBJ2-3; 8 bases align to TRBD2. The CDR3 runs to 14 residues. CDR1 MNHNS and CDR2 SASEGT come from the germline V gene. The trim removed 6 bases at V and 1 base at J, leaving 3 bases unmatched.

This chain uses TRBV9 with TRBJ2-2, with 8 bases matching TRBD1. V lost 6 bases to trimming and J lost 7 bases; unmatched junction nucleotides: 5. There are 13 residues in the CDR3. CDR1 is SGDLS and CDR2 is YYNGEE in the germline V gene. For the CDR3, the DNA is TGTGCCAGCAATCAGGGGGCAGGCGGGGAGCTGTTTTTT. Residues: CASNQGAGGELFF. Full variable domain (rest looked up from reference TRBV9 and TRBJ2-2): DSGVTQTPKHLITATGQRVTLRCSPRSGDLSVYWYQQSLDQGLQFLIQYYNGEERAKGNILERFSAQQFPDLHSELNLSSLELGDSALYFCASNQGAGGELFFGEGSRLTVL.

The rearrangement links TRBV2 to TRBJ2-5, with D maybe TRBD1 (5 bases). The end of the DNA aligns better with TRBJ2-7, so the J call may be wrong. The CDR3 spans 13 residues. The germline V gene encodes CDR1 SNHLY and CDR2 FYNNEI. The CDR3 here is CASSPQGAYEQYF. The CDR3 coding sequence is TGTGCCAGCAGCCCCCAAGGGGCCTACGAGCAGTACTTC.

This chain uses TRBV27 with TRBJ2-1, with 11 nucleotides matching TRBD2. The CDR3 is made up of 18 amino acids. The V and J ends lost 2 bases and 1 base, in that order; junction bases with no gene match: 7. The germline CDR1 and CDR2 sequences are MNHEY and SMNVEV (reference sequence). The CDR3 here is CASSLRPSGGTSYNEQFF. The CDR3 nucleotides read TGTGCCAGCAGTTTACGACCTAGCGGGGGGACGTCCTACAATGAGCAGTTCTTC.

This clone showed up just a few times. Other DNA sequences in the same sample also yield this CDR3. This rearrangement joins TRBV30 to TRBJ2-1, with D possibly matching TRBD1 (5 bases). Per the germline V gene, CDR1 is GTSNPN and CDR2 is SVGIG (reference sequence). The CDR3 is 11 residues long. With 1 base removed from V and 8 bases from J, the gap between germline ends came to 6 bases. CDR3 nucleotides: TGTGCCTGGAGTGAAGGGGATGAGCAGTTCTTC. Residues: CAWSEGDEQFF.

This chain links TRBV5-1 with TRBJ1-1, with a weak D call TRBD1 (5 bases). CDR3 length equals 16 residues. CDR1 is SGHRS, CDR2 YFSETQ, per germline. Trimming removed 7 bases from V and 1 base from J, with 20 bases in between. The CDR3 protein is CASSQGRPDPNTEAFF. The DNA for the CDR3 is TGCGCCAGCTCCCAGGGCAGGCCCGATCCGAACACTGAAGCTTTCTTT.

The rearrangement links TRBV21-1 to TRBJ2-5; TRBD1 is taken as the D call from the table, unchecked against the DNA. TRBV21-1 is flagged as a pseudogene. The CDR3 has 9 amino acids. The CDR3 loop reads CASSDKPDF. CDR3 bases: TGTGCCAGCTCGGACAAGCCGGACTTC.

V is TRBV19 and J is TRBJ1-2, with a possible D match to TRBD1 (5 bases). CDR1 is LNHDA, CDR2 SQIVND, per germline (reference sequence). The length of the CDR3 is 14 residues. Trimming cost V 10 bases and J 4 bases, with 19 bases left between them. The CDR3 DNA reads TGTGCCACCCCGAACCCCACAGGCTCCTATGGCTACACCTTC. Residues: CATPNPTGSYGYTF.

The rearrangement joins TRBV11-2 to TRBJ1-1; unclear D gene. Trimming cost V 5 bases and J 0 bases, with 10 bases left between them. The CDR3 contains 14 residues. Germline V gene lookup returns CDR1 SGHAT and CDR2 FQNNGV. CDR3 region: CASSDRRLNTEAFF. DNA for the CDR3: TGTGCCAGCAGCGATAGGAGATTGAACACTGAAGCTTTCTTT.

V is TRBV5-1 and J is TRBJ2-1, with 9 bases identical to TRBD2. V lost 4 bases and J lost 4; bases outside the gene matches: 6. From germline, CDR1 is SGHRS and CDR2 YFSETQ. The length of the CDR3 is 15 residues. CDR3 bases: TGCGCCAGCAGCCCTCTAGCGGGAAGTTACAATGAGCAGTTCTTC. This codes for CASSPLAGSYNEQFF.

This clone was picked up one time. The rearrangement uses TRBV9 and TRBJ1-1; perhaps TRBD1 as D (5 bases). The CDR3 runs 15 residues. Germline lookup yields CDR1 SGDLS and CDR2 YYNGEE. V was shortened by 4 bases and J by 12 bases, with 25 bases between the two germline ends. CDR3 sequence: CASSRGAGPGSVPFF. The CDR3 coding sequence is TGTGCCAGCAGCCGAGGAGCAGGGCCCGGTTCGGTACCTTTCTTT. Based on the CDR3 plus reference TRBV9 and TRBJ1-1, the full variable domain is DSGVTQTPKHLITATGQRVTLRCSPRSGDLSVYWYQQSLDQGLQFLIQYYNGEERAKGNILERFSAQQFPDLHSELNLSSLELGDSALYFCASSRGAGPGSVPFFGQGTRLTVV.

V gene TRBV29-1 combines with J gene TRBJ2-7; tentatively, D is TRBD1 (6 bases). Looked up from germline, CDR1 is SQVTM and CDR2 is ANQGSEA. This CDR3 comprises 15 residues. The V end was cut by 5 bases, the J end by 7 bases, with 24 bases between. The CDR3 region is CSVSPGAAPLSEQYF. The CDR3 DNA is TGCAGCGTTTCACCAGGGGCGGCGCCCCTAAGTGAGCAGTACTTC.

V and J are TRBV4-2 and TRBJ2-1; D is perhaps TRBD2 (10 bases). Trimming shortened V by 4 bases and J by 4 bases, and 38 bases separated the two germline ends. Germline V gene sequence: CDR1 LGHNA, CDR2 YNFKEQ. The CDR3 runs to 23 residues. The CDR3 sequence is CASSLLTGGSSDLAGEPYNEQFF. Written as DNA, the CDR3 is TGTGCCAGCAGCCTACTGACAGGGGGGTCCTCCGATCTAGCGGGAGAACCTTACAATGAGCAGTTCTTC.

J is TRBJ1-2 and V is TRBV9; no firm D call. The V gene lost 3 bases and the J gene lost 2 bases, with 5 bases spanning the gap. CDR1 and CDR2 (germline): SGDLS, YYNGEE. The CDR3 loop spans 12 amino acids. The CDR3 protein is CASSDKNYGYTF. CDR3 in DNA: TGTGCCAGCAGCGACAAAAACTATGGCTACACCTTC.

The chain combines TRBV7-9 with TRBJ2-5, with D perhaps TRBD2 (7 bases). Germline V gene lookup returns CDR1 SEHNR and CDR2 FQNEAQ (reference sequence). With 5 bases removed from V and 0 bases from J, the gap between germline ends came to 16 bases. There are 16 residues in the CDR3. The CDR3 DNA is TGTGCCAGCAGCACTGAATCCGGGGGGCACCAAGAGACCCAGTACTTC. Protein sequence: CASSTESGGHQETQYF.

This clone was counted a few times. The CDR3 is CASSYLAEPQHF. The CDR3 DNA is TGTGCCAGCAGTTACTTGGCGGAGCCCCAGCATTTT. The V call is TRBV6-6, the J call TRBJ1-5; D gene ambiguous. CDR1 MNHNY and CDR2 SVGAGI come from the germline V gene (reference sequence). V lost 1 base to trimming and J lost 8 bases, with 6 bases between them. The length of the CDR3 is 12 residues.